The clone carrying this T cell receptor (beta chain) was counted at least ten times. The antigen remains unidentified. TCRdb reprocessed the 5' RACE reads with MiXCR, giving one entry per CDR3 protein. Among some 29,000 distinct CDR3 sequences listed, 9.5% to 13% were seen once. This sample was included in a study of neurological immune-mediated disorders. Study-wide points: Whereas HTLV-1-associated myelopathy showed the most TCR clonal expansion, multiple sclerosis showed the least, with levels below those of healthy controls.

Healthy controls were blood bank volunteers in Maryland, USA. PBMCs stored at -80 C, numbering 2 million, were the origin of the unsorted libraries. The sequenced material came from PBMCs. The clonotype was recovered from a woman aged 55-70 years in good health.

The CDR3 spells CASSGGFRHTDTQYF. The CDR3 region has the DNA TGTGCCAGCAGCGGGGGATTTAGACACACAGATACGCAGTATTTT. The chain couples TRBV9 to TRBJ2-3; D ambiguous. CDR1 is SGDLS and CDR2 is YYNGEE in the germline V gene. The CDR3 loop spans 15 amino acids. V lost 3 bases to trimming and J lost 2 bases, with 13 bases between them.